This T cell receptor beta chain comes out of a study of cytomegalovirus exposure and HLA in healthy donors (TCRdb year 2017). For context, the study as a whole: According to an earlier analysis of around 600 of the donors, some 180 million T cells yielded 90 million to 140 million unique TCR beta sequences and 276 Gb of sequence data. Around 300 gigabases of sequencing data and 78 million or so unique TCR sequences were included in an early release covering about 620 HLA-typed donors. The genetic ancestry cluster associated with self-reported Caucasian donors included over 80% of the 398 genotyped donors. The aim of the study was to test whether cataloging public T cell receptors could identify signatures of past pathogen exposure. Using immunosequencing, the study profiled T cell repertoires from roughly 650 subjects and related those repertoires to cytomegalovirus serostatus. A separate validation cohort of about 110 different subjects was used in addition to the roughly 640-subject first cohort. To predict cytomegalovirus infection status, the study brought together high-throughput TCR immunosequencing, statistical association of individual TCRs with disease status, and machine learning. To study patterns of TCR occurrence, a later analysis re-analyzed previously published TCR beta repertoires from just over 650 donors and added high-resolution HLA genotyping. Rather than using new phenotypic data, the later analysis identified candidate immune exposures from TCR beta sequences and from how often those sequences occurred across donors. An earlier analysis of some 500 of the donors used high-throughput TCR beta sequencing to judge whether each TCR beta V gene segment behaved as functional or pseudogenic. Donor age, sex, ethnicity and CMV serostatus were collected together with the repertoire data. Genome-wide SNP genotypes for about three fifths of the roughly 670 donors were used in a later genetic analysis, which treated that subset as a discovery cohort. Every discovery cohort repertoire had been produced on one sequencing platform. HLA typing included class I and class II loci at four-digit resolution. Typing coverage varied by locus: roughly 629-640 donors for A, B, C, DRB1 and DQB1; more than 500 for DQA1; 606 for DPA1; under 490 for DPB1. Because of strong linkage in the cohort, four or five DR-DQ haplotypes were treated as single units for association and clustering. On average, around 200,000 unique TCR beta nucleotide sequences were sequenced per donor among 398 genotyped donors of the cohort, with roughly 18% of those sequences being non-productive.

Points on this clone: Its specific antigen is unknown. Per-base qualities were not stored, and no clone one base away is much larger.

The V end loses 0 bases and the J end loses 3 bases, and a stretch of 18 bases separates them. Including the terminal cysteine and phenylalanine, the CDR3 comprises 17 residues. The sequence is cut down to CDR3 DNA, 51 bases in frame from base 1. Overall results and qualifications from the work: Because counts were too low, approximately 15 rarely observed V segments, including chromosome 9 orphons, were excluded from the earlier analysis of around 590 of the donors. It was suggested by the authors that the approach could potentially be generalized to other disease states and immunological phenotypes. In a later analysis, HLA-associated TCR beta chains were found to be more clonally expanded and to have lower generation probabilities than equally common non-associated chains. In a later analysis, over 15,000 TCR beta sequences were associated with specific HLA alleles at a false discovery rate of 0.05. The presence/absence analyses assumed that sequencing depth was roughly uniform across donors, and that assumption may not be true. In a later analysis, most CMV-associated TCR beta chains were found to appear HLA-restricted, with HLA associations seemingly driven largely by CMV exposure. According to a later analysis, TCR association rates differed among HLA loci, with DRB1 alleles showing the most associated TCRs and HLA-C alleles showing the fewest. Because HLA typing was missing for some donors at each locus, association tests included only the typed subset. An association between a missense DCLRE1C variant and V-gene and J-gene trimming of TCR beta chains was found in a later genetic analysis and replicated in an independent cohort. Assigning TCR associations to individual alleles was difficult when HLA alleles, especially DR and DQ, strongly co-occurred. Immune exposure information for the cohort was limited to CMV serostatus. A few of the identified cytomegalovirus-associated TCR beta chains were confirmed in vitro to be specific for cytomegalovirus antigens. In a later analysis, several top co-occurrence clusters were reported to appear linked to parvovirus B19, influenza, CMV and Epstein-Barr virus. Because the 87-base-pair reads could not distinguish some IMGT-functional V segments, including TRBV6-2 and TRBV6-3, those segments were excluded. The classifier was reported to diagnose cytomegalovirus status with high specificity and sensitivity in both the original cohort and the validation cohort. In an earlier analysis of some 500 of the donors, most TCR beta V segments were observed in productive rearrangements about 90% or about 30% of the time, broadly matching IMGT annotations. In this cohort, only TCR beta chains were sequenced, and detectable features were limited by the absence of alpha or paired-chain data. A further reported finding was that TCR beta sequences accurately predicted the HLA-A and HLA-B alleles for most subjects in the first cohort. The study gave a list of 150 to 200 TCR beta chains associated with cytomegalovirus. In a later genetic analysis, fewer N-insertions in productive TCRs were reported among donors in an Asian-associated ancestry cluster than the approximately 630-donor mean. Most TCR sequences were seen in very few donors, while some public TCRs were found in many individuals. Linkage disequilibrium might explain the correlated functional status among segregating V segments, but an unknown experimental factor could not be ruled out. A cluster of highly shared sequence variants was judged likely to represent a technical artifact of the sequencing pipeline.

The cohort comprised fewer than 750 healthy bone marrow donors. At the time of sampling, all cohort members were nominally healthy, though unrecorded immune exposures were likely present. The donor tested CMV seronegative, placing the donor among the approximately 360 seronegative members of the cohort. A peripheral blood sample was provided by each donor, and peripheral blood mononuclear cells were used for TCR beta sequencing. Genomic DNA extraction from the blood cell samples was performed with the Qiagen DNeasy Blood Extraction Kit. The method behind the library was the immunoSEQ multiplex PCR assay. A mixture of 60 forward primers for TCR Vbeta segments and 13 reverse primers for TCR Jbeta segments was used in the multiplex PCR. The CDR3 region of rearranged TCR beta genes was amplified from genomic DNA with a multiplex PCR assay. Amplified TCR beta libraries were sequenced as 87-base-pair reads on the Illumina HiSeq System. As for the authors' bioinformatics: In a later analysis, tens of millions of unique TCR beta chains were counted across the roughly 610 repertoires, and roughly 11 million of these chains were shared by at least two donors. To remove PCR and sequencing errors, raw reads were error-corrected and collapsed into unique sequences using a nearest-neighbor algorithm that merged closely related sequences. Alignment of CDR3 sequences to IMGT reference sequences was used to assign V, D and J gene segments. For a sequence to be retained, a match of at least six nucleotides to both a V gene segment and a J gene segment was required. Rearrangements were called productive when the CDR3 lacked stop codons and stayed in frame with V and J; all others were non-productive. CDR3 was defined by IMGT convention, running from the second conserved V-encoded cysteine to the conserved J-encoded phenylalanine. The earlier analysis of 500 to 650 of the donors excluded any sequence lacking an unambiguous match to a single V gene segment. An earlier analysis of fewer than 650 of the donors classified V segments as functional when productive rearrangements were above 56.7% and as segregating when the standard deviation between donors was above 5%. A statistical classification framework was built to diagnose cytomegalovirus status from the catalog of TCR beta chain sequences. A later analysis assigned V and J genes by comparing TCR nucleotide sequences with IMGT/GENE-DB human TR gene sequences. In a later analysis, CDR3 sequences and most-parsimonious VDJ recombination scenarios were assigned using the TCRdist pipeline. In a later analysis, each TCR beta chain was defined by its CDR3 amino acid sequence together with its V-gene family, and reads without a unique V-gene family were excluded. A later analysis removed 600 or so highly shared, low-generation-probability nucleotide sequences to deal with suspected cross-contamination and a sequencing artifact. A later analysis calculated a clonal expansion index for each public chain from normalized within-repertoire ranks of inferred template counts. In a later analysis, generation probabilities were computed using a VDJ recombination model fitted to out-of-frame rearrangements, and the results were checked against IGoR. Hypergeometric tests were used in a later analysis to score TCR-TCR, TCR-HLA and TCR-CMV co-occurrence, with a repertoire-size bias correction applied to the TCR pairs. A later analysis estimated false discovery rates by permuting HLA or CMV assignments 20 times. In a later analysis, co-occurring TCRs were grouped using DBSCAN, with TCRdist sequence similarity added in when clustering inside HLA-allele-positive subsets. Repertoires with fewer than 30,000 or more than 120,000 public chains were left out of co-occurrence clustering, as were five repertoires with anomalous nucleotide sharing. Held by TCRdb, this immuneACCESS table contains in-frame sequences only and omits some clones. Under half of the omission traces to an unresolved V gene where checked; the cause of the rest is unknown. V and J calls and clone size are given by that table; D and trimming were obtained from the DNA. The sample yields about 250,000 clones; 65% to 85% were counted once. The ten largest clones add up to approximately 2.1% of the sample.

Source material: PBMCs. Rearrangement joined TRBV23-1 to TRBJ2-7, with TRBD1 tentatively as D gene (5 bases match). TRBV23-1 is an ORF, with its function uncertain. The receptor comes from a female donor in good health and CMV-seronegative. The nucleotide sequence reads TGCGCCAGCAGTCAATCGGCGACAGTGAGGCTCAACTACGAGCAGTACTTC. This translates into CASSQSATVRLNYEQYF.